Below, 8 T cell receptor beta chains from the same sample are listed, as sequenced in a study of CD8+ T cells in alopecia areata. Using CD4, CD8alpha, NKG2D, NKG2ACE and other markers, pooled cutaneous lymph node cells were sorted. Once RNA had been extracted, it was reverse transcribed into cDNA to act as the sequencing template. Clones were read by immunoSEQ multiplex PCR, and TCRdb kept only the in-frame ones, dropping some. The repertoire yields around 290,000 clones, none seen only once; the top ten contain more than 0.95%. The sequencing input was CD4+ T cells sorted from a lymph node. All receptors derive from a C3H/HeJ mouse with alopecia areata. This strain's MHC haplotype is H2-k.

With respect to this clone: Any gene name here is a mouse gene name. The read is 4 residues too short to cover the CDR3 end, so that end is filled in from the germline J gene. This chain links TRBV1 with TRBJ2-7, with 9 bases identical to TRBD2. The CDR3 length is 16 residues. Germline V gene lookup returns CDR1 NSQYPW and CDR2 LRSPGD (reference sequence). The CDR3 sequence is CTCSAVTGGTLYEQYF. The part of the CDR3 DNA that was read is TGCACCTGCAGTGCAGTTACTGGGGGGACCCTTTAT. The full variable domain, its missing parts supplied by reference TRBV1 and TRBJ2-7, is VTLLEQNPRWRLVPRGQAVNLRCILKNSQYPWMSWYQQDLQKQLQWLFTLRSPGDKEVKSLPGADYLATRVTDTELRLQVANMSQGRTLYCTCSAVTGGTLYEQYFGPGTRLTVL.

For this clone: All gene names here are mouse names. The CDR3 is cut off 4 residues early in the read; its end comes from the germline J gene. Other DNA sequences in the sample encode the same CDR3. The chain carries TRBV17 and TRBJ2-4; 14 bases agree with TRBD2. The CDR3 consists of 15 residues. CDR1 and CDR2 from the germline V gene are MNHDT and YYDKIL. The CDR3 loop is CASSRDWGGANTLYF. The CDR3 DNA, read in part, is TGTGCTAGCAGTCGGGACTGGGGGGGCGCGAAC.

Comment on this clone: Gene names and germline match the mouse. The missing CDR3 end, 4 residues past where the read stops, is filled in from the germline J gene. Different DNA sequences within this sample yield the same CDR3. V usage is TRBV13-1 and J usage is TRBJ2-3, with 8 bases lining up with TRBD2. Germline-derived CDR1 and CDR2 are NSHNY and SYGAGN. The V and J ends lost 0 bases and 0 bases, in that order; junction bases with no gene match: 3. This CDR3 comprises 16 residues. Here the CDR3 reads CASSDGLGGSAETLYF. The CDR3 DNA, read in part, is TGTGCCAGCAGTGATGGGCTGGGGGGTAGTGCAGAA.

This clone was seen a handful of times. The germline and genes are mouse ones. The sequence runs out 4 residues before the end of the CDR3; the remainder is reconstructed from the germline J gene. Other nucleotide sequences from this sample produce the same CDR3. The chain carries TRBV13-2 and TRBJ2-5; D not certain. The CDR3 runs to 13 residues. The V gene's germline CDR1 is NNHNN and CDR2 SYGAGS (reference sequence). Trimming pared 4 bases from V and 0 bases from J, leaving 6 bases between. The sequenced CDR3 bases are TGTGCCAGCGGTAGACAAAACCAAGAC. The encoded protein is CASGRQNQD. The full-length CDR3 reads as CASGRQNQDTQYF.

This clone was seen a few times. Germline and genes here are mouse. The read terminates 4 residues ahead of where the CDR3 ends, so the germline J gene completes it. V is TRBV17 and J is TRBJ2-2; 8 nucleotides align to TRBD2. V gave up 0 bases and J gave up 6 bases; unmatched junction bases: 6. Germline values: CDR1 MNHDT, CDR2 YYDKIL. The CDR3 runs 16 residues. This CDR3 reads CASSRDLYGGAGQLYF. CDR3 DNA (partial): TGTGCTAGCAGTAGAGATCTCTATGGGGGGGCCGGG.

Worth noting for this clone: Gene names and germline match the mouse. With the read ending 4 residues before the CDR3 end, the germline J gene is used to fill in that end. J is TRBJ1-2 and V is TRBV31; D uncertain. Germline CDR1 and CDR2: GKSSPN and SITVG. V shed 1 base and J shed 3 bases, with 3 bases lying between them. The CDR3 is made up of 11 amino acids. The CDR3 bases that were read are TGTGCCTGGAGTCAGGACTCC. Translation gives CAWSQDS. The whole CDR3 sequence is CAWSQDSDYTF.

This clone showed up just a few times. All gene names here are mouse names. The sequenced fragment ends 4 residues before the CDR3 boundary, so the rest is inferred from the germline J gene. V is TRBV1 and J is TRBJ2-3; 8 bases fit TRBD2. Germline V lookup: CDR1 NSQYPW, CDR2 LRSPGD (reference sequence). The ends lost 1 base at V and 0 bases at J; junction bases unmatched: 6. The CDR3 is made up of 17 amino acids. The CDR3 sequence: CTCSAGLLGASAETLYF. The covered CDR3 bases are TGCACCTGCAGTGCAGGACTACTGGGGGCTAGTGCAGAA.

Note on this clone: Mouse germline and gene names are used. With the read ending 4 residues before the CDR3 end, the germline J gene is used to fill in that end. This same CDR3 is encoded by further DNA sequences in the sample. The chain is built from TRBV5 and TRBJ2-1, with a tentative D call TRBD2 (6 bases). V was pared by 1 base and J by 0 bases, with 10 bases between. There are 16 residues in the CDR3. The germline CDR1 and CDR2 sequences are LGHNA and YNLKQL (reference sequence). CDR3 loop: CASSQGLGDNYAEQFF. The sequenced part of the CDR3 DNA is TGTGCCAGCAGCCAAGGATTGGGGGATAACTATGCT.